The clone carrying this T cell receptor (beta chain) has ten or more counts. Antigen unknown. This sample is part of a study of T cells in Graves' hyperthyroidism and ophthalmopathy. Across the study: Peripheral blood samples were taken at initial diagnosis, prior to any treatment.

It was RNA transcripts that yielded the amplified TCR beta CDR3 regions. A first-round RT-PCR of the TCR CDR3 used the HTBI primer set. Each CDR3 protein gets one entry after TCRdb re-called the multiplex PCR reads with MiXCR. Here the sample spans hundreds of thousands of distinct CDR3 sequences, approximately 14% being singletons. Study-wide results and limits: Patients with ophthalmopathy were separated from those with stable hyperthyroidism by a 13 V-J model. The model anticipated ophthalmopathy a median about six months pre-onset.

Per germline, CDR1 SQVTM and CDR2 ANQGSEA. The CDR3 consists of 14 residues. The ends lost 1 base at V and 3 bases at J; junction bases unmatched: 6. The sequenced material came from blood. V gene TRBV29-1 combines with J gene TRBJ2-7; TRBD2 matches at 7 bases. The TCR sequence derives from a woman under 30 with Graves' hyperthyroidism. The CDR3 region has the DNA TGCAGCGTTGAAGGGGGGGAGGGCCTCTACGAGCAGTACTTC. This translates into CSVEGGEGLYEQYF.